This TCR beta chain appears in the sequencing data of a study of regulatory T cells in long-lasting Graves disease. This clonotype appeared many times. To make TCR beta libraries, researchers used iRepertoire HTBI primers and Arm-PCR of CDR3 regions. TCRdb called the multiplex PCR reads again in MiXCR, with one record for every CDR3 protein. Here the sample spans approximately 400,000 distinct CDR3 sequences, about 15% being singletons. The time point denotes: newly diagnosed GD, antithyroid drugs for less than 3 months. PBMC-derived RNA was used for the TCR library. A further study also used this sample, focusing on T cells in Graves' hyperthyroidism and ophthalmopathy.

This sample comprised peripheral blood mononuclear cells (PBMCs), obtained at new diagnosis, from a patient treated with antithyroid drugs. This receptor was taken from a woman aged 35 to 49 with Graves disease.

The CDR3 coding sequence is TGTGCCAGCAGGGCAGCTCATCATTCACCCCTCCACTTT. Translating it yields CASRAAHHSPLHF. This sequence joins TRBV28 and TRBJ1-6; D is unresolved. Germline assignment: CDR1 MDHEN and CDR2 SYDVKM. Between the trimmed V and J ends, which lost 6 bases and 8 bases, there was a span of 11 bases. The CDR3 extends over 13 amino acids.